Below are 19 T cell receptor beta chains sequenced from a single sample in a study of tumor-infiltrating lymphocytes in localized non-small cell lung cancer (dated by TCRdb to the early 2020s). The library was built by means of the immunoSEQ multiplex PCR assay. TCRdb obtained this table from immuneACCESS and retained in-frame rearrangements with V and J assigned. These tables miss some clones; where compared with another copy, unresolved V genes account for less than half of the shortfall, and the remainder is unexplained. This sample comprises 13,000 or so clones, around 68% of them detected only once. Around a tenth of the sample lies in the top ten. The sequenced sample was uninvolved lung tissue not adjacent to the tumor. These receptor sequences come from a human donor with non-small cell lung cancer.

The chain has TRBV28 and TRBJ2-6; no clear D. Germline assignment: CDR1 MDHEN and CDR2 SYDVKM. Trimming shortened V by 5 bases and J by 0 bases, and 5 bases separated the two germline ends. The CDR3 is 14 amino acids. The CDR3 reads CASSVISGANVLTF. The DNA for the CDR3 is TGTGCCAGCAGTGTCATCTCTGGGGCCAACGTCCTGACTTTC.

The J gene is TRBJ1-3, the V gene TRBV7-9; perhaps TRBD1 as D (5 bases). Trimming cost V 7 bases and J 2 bases, with 12 bases left between them. CDR3 length: 14 amino acids. CDR1 is SEHNR and CDR2 is FQNEAQ in the germline V gene (reference sequence). The CDR3 loop reads CASTTGTAGNTIYF. The CDR3 region has the DNA TGTGCCAGCACCACTGGGACTGCTGGAAACACCATATATTTT.

The chain combines TRBV10-3 with TRBJ1-5; D is unresolved. Trimming shortened V by 6 bases and J by 3 bases, and 12 bases separated the two germline ends. This CDR3 is 14 amino acids long. Looked up from germline, CDR1 is ENHRY and CDR2 is SYGVKD. DNA for the CDR3: TGTGCCATCAGCCGGGAGGGATACAATCAGCCCCAGCATTTT. Protein sequence: CAISREGYNQPQHF.

This clone was detected only a few times. V and J are TRBV11-1 and TRBJ1-2; a weak D match, TRBD1 (6 bases). The length of the CDR3 is 13 residues. V lost 4 bases and J 2 bases, leaving 8 bases between the germline ends. CDR1 is SGHAT and CDR2 is FQDESV in the germline V gene (reference sequence). DNA for the CDR3: TGTGCCAGCAGCTCCGGACAGAACTATGGCTACACCTTC. Its translation: CASSSGQNYGYTF.

The gene calls are TRBV30 and TRBJ2-2, with 8 bases identical to TRBD2. Germline V gives CDR1 GTSNPN, CDR2 SVGIG (reference sequence). Trimming cost V 4 bases and J 7 bases; bases outside gene matches: 8. The CDR3 covers 14 residues. The chain's CDR3 is CAWKRREAFGELFF. The CDR3 DNA follows: TGTGCCTGGAAGAGGCGGGAGGCCTTCGGGGAGCTGTTTTTT. The full variable domain, rest sourced from reference TRBV30 and TRBJ2-2, is SQTIHQWPATLVQPVGSPLSLECTVEGTSNPNLYWYRQAAGRGLQLLFYSVGIGQISSEVPQNLSASRPQDRQFILSSKKLLLSDSGFYLCAWKRREAFGELFFGEGSRLTVL.

This clone was observed a few times. The chain has TRBV28 and TRBJ2-3; 9 positions agree with TRBD1. Trimming removed 2 bases from V and 6 bases from J; junction bases left unmatched: 9. Germline V gene lookup returns CDR1 MDHEN and CDR2 SYDVKM. This CDR3 is 16 amino acids long. For the CDR3, the DNA is TGTGCCAGCAGTTTAAACAGGGGGCCCATCGGTGATACGCAGTATTTT. Encoded protein: CASSLNRGPIGDTQYF.

This clone has only a few counts. The rearrangement uses TRBV6-5 and TRBJ1-1, with TRBD1 as a possible D gene (5 bases). The germline V gene has CDR1 MNHEY and CDR2 SVGAGI. The V and J ends lost 6 bases and 7 bases respectively, with 9 bases between them. This CDR3 spans 11 amino acids. DNA of the CDR3: TGTGCCAGCAGCCGGGGGTATGAAGCTTTCTTT. Amino acid sequence: CASSRGYEAFF.

The rearrangement uses TRBV5-4 and TRBJ1-6, with D uncertain. In germline, CDR1 is SGHNT, CDR2 YYREEE (reference sequence). V was cut by 0 bases and J by 5 bases, with 3 bases left in between. This CDR3 contains 13 residues. The CDR3: CASSLENNSPLHF. The DNA of the CDR3 is TGTGCCAGCAGCTTGGAAAATAATTCACCCCTCCACTTT.

The gene calls are TRBV5-5 and TRBJ2-2; D uncertain. The V end was cut by 3 bases, the J end by 3 bases, with 6 bases between. Germline loops: CDR1 SGHKS, CDR2 YYEKEE (reference sequence). This CDR3 is built from 13 residues. The CDR3 DNA sequence: TGTGCCAGCAGCTCCTCCTACACCGGGGAGCTGTTTTTT. This translates into CASSSSYTGELFF.

The V and J genes are TRBV6-6 and TRBJ2-5, with D possibly being TRBD1 (5 bases). CDR3 length equals 12 residues. Germline V gene lookup returns CDR1 MNHNY and CDR2 SVGAGI (reference sequence). The V and J ends lost 8 bases and 2 bases respectively, with 9 bases between them. The DNA of the CDR3 is TGTGCCAGCGGCACAGGACAAGAGACCCAGTACTTC. This translates into CASGTGQETQYF.

The chain is built from TRBV6-6 and TRBJ2-1; TRBD2 is a possible D gene (6 bases). Germline V gene data show CDR1 as MNHNY and CDR2 as SVGAGI (reference sequence). The CDR3 sequence is 14 residues long. V was cut by 9 bases and J by 0 bases, with 12 bases left in between. CDR3 DNA: TGTGCCAGTATGCTAGCGTCCTCCTACAATGAGCAGTTCTTC. Residues: CASMLASSYNEQFF.

This rearrangement joins TRBV5-1 to TRBJ2-2; TRBD1 matches at 10 bases. Germline lookup yields CDR1 SGHRS and CDR2 YFSETQ. The J segment lost 6 bases and the V segment lost 3 bases, leaving 5 bases of the junction unmatched. The CDR3 is 15 residues long. In DNA, the CDR3 is TGCGCCAGCAGCTGGGGGACAGGGGCTCCCGGGGAGCTGTTTTTT. Protein sequence: CASSWGTGAPGELFF.

V is TRBV10-1 and J is TRBJ2-3; 9 bases agree with TRBD1. Losses at the gene ends were 6 bases for V and 2 bases for J; bases not matched to a gene: 6. This CDR3 contains 15 residues. CDR1 WNHNN and CDR2 SYGVQD come from the germline V gene (reference sequence). DNA for the CDR3: TGCGCCAGCAGGGGCGGGACAGGGCACACAGATACGCAGTATTTT. Translation gives CASRGGTGHTDTQYF.

This sequence joins TRBV7-2 and TRBJ1-1; tentatively, D is TRBD1 (5 bases). This CDR3 spans 14 amino acids. Germline loops: CDR1 SGHTA, CDR2 FQGNSA. V dropped 8 bases and J dropped 3 bases, with 16 bases sitting between them. The CDR3 bases are TGTGCCAGCCAGACCGGCGGGGCGTACACTGAAGCTTTCTTT. Its translation: CASQTGGAYTEAFF.

The rearrangement joins TRBV25-1 to TRBJ1-1, with 7 bases matching TRBD1. The CDR3 spans 17 residues. Per germline, CDR1 MGHDK and CDR2 SYGVNS. V dropped 1 base and J dropped 4; count of bases not matched to a gene: 12. The CDR3 DNA sequence: TGTGCCAGCAGTGAATTAGAGGGGAACAGGGGACGCACTGAAGCTTTCTTT. It yields the protein CASSELEGNRGRTEAFF.

The chain employs TRBV9 and TRBJ1-1; D not certain. The CDR3 loop spans 14 amino acids. CDR1 is SGDLS and CDR2 is YYNGEE in the germline V gene. V was shortened by 0 bases and J by 5 bases, with 11 bases between the two germline ends. CDR3 bases: TGTGCCAGCAGCGTAGAGGGCCTTGGGACTGAAGCTTTCTTT. Encoded protein: CASSVEGLGTEAFF.

The CDR3 DNA sequence: TGTGCCAGCAGCTTGGGACAGTTCATCTCTGGAAACACCATATATTTT. This encodes CASSLGQFISGNTIYF. This sequence joins TRBV7-9 and TRBJ1-3; TRBD1 aligns across 7 bases. The CDR3 contains 16 residues. CDR1 is SEHNR, CDR2 FQNEAQ, per germline (reference sequence). V lost 3 bases and J lost 0; bases outside the gene matches: 5.

This chain links TRBV7-9 with TRBJ2-5; D call uncertain. This CDR3 has 14 amino acids. Germline assignment: CDR1 SEHNR and CDR2 FQNEAQ (reference sequence). Trimming shortened V by 5 bases and J by 4 bases, and 14 bases separated the two germline ends. This CDR3 is CASSENSGGETQYF. The CDR3 nucleotides read TGTGCCAGCAGCGAAAACAGTGGTGGAGAGACCCAGTACTTC.

This rearrangement joins TRBV4-2 to TRBJ2-5; TRBD1 is a possible D gene (6 bases). The CDR3 is 15 amino acids. The V gene lost 4 bases and the J gene lost 2 bases, with 14 bases spanning the gap. Germline CDR1 and CDR2: LGHNA and YNFKEQ. CDR3 region: CASSRRTVSQETQYF. In DNA form, the CDR3 reads TGTGCCAGCAGCCGGAGGACAGTCTCACAAGAGACCCAGTACTTC.